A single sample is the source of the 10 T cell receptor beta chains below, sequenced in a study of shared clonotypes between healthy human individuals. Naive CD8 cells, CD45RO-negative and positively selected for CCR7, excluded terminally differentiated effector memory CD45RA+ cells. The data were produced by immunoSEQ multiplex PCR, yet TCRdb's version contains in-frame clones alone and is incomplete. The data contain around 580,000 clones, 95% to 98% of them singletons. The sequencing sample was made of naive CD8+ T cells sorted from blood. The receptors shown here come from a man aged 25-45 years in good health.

DNA of the CDR3: TGTGCCAGCAGCGGGCTTAACTCCTACGAGCAGTACTTC. As protein: CASSGLNSYEQYF. The chain recombines TRBV5-4 with TRBJ2-7; D uncertain. Trimming pared 4 bases from V and 0 bases from J, leaving 8 bases between. The length of the CDR3 is 13 residues. Germline V gives CDR1 SGHNT, CDR2 YYREEE (reference sequence).

This CDR3 is CASGLSRGSTGHTF. DNA for the CDR3: TGTGCCAGTGGACTCTCGAGAGGGTCTACTGGTCACACCTTC. This chain links TRBV13 with TRBJ1-2; no firm D call. V lost 9 bases and J lost 12, with 26 bases in between. The CDR3 loop spans 14 amino acids. Germline V gives CDR1 PRHDT, CDR2 FYEKMQ (reference sequence).

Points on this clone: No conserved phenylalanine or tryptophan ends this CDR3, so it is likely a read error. The CDR3 here is CASSYLGTGTEAFS. CDR3 nucleotides: TGTGCCAGCAGTTACCTCGGGACGGGCACTGAAGCTTTCTCT. The genes are TRBV6-5 and TRBJ1-1; possible D gene TRBD1, 5 bases. The CDR3 length is 14 residues. Trimming removed 2 bases at V and 4 bases at J, with 11 bases between. Germline-derived CDR1 and CDR2 are MNHEY and SVGAGI.

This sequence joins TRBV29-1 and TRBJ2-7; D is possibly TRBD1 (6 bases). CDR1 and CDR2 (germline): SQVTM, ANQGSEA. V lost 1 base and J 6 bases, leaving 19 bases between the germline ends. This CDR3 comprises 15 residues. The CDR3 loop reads CSVEGGKGTPSEQYF. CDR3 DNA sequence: TGCAGCGTTGAAGGGGGTAAGGGGACACCCAGCGAGCAGTACTTC.

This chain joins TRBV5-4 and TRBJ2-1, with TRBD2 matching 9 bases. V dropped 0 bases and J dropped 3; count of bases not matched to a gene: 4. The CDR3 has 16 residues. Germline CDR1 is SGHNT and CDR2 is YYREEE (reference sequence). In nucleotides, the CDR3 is TGTGCCAGCAGCTTGGAGGCTAGCGGGATCTACAATGAGCAGTTCTTC. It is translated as CASSLEASGIYNEQFF. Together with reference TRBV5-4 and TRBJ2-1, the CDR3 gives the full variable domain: ETGVTQSPTHLIKTRGQQVTLRCSSQSGHNTVSWYQQALGQGPQFIFQYYREEENGRGNFPPRFSGLQFPNYSSELNVNALELDDSALYLCASSLEASGIYNEQFFGPGTRLTVL.

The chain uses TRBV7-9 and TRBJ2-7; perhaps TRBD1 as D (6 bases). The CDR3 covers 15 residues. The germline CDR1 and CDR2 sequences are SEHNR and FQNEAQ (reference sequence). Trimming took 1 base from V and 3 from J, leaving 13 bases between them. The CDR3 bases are TGTGCCAGCAGCTTAGGCAGGGGCCTAATCTACGAGCAGTACTTC. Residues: CASSLGRGLIYEQYF.

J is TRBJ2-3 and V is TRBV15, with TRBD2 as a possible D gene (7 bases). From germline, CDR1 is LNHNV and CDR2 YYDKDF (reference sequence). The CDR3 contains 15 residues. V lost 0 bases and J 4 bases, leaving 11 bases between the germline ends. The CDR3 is CATSRDLGGPDTQYF. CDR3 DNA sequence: TGTGCCACCAGCAGAGATCTGGGGGGGCCAGATACGCAGTATTTT.

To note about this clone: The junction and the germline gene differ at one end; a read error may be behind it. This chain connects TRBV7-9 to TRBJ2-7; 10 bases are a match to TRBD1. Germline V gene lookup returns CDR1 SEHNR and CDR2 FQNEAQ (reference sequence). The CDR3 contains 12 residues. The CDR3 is CASSSGTGDLSF. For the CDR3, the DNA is TGTGCCAGCAGCTCCGGGACAGGGGACTTGAGCTTC.

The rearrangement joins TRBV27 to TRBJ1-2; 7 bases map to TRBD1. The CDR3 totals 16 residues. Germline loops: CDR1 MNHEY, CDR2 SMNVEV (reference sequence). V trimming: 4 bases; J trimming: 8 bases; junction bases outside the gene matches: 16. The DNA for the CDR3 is TGTGCCAGCAGTTCCCGGGACAGCATTTACCATCGGGGCTACACCTTC. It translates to CASSSRDSIYHRGYTF.

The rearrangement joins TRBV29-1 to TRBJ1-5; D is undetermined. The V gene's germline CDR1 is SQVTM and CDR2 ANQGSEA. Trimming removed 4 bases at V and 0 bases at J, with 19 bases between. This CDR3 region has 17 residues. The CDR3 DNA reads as TGCAGCGTTGGGAAGACATTTCCAAGACATAGCAATCAGCCCCAGCATTTT. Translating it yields CSVGKTFPRHSNQPQHF.